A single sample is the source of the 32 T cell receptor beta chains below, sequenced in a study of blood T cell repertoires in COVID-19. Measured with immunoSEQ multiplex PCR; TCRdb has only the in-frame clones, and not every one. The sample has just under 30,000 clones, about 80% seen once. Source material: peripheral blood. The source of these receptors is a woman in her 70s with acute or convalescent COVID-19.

CDR3 bases: TGTGCCAGCAGCCGATCTAGCGGGGGAGACTTCCTCTACGAGCAGTACTTC. Amino acids: CASSRSSGGDFLYEQYF. V is TRBV6-2 or TRBV6-3 and J is TRBJ2-7; 10 nucleotides line up with TRBD2. Trimming removed 6 bases from V and 3 bases from J; junction bases left unmatched: 14. There are 17 residues in the CDR3. The V gene's germline CDR1 is MNHEY and CDR2 SVGEGT.

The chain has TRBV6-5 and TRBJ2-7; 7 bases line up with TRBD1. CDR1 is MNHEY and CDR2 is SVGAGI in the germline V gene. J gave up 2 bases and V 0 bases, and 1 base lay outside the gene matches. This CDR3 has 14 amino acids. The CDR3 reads CASSYSGTAYEQYF. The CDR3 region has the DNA TGTGCCAGCAGTTACTCTGGGACAGCCTACGAGCAGTACTTC.

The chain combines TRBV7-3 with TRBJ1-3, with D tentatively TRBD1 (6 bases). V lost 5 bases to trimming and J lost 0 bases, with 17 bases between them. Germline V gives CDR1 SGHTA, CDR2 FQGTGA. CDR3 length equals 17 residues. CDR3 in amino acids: CASSLQPQGHSGNTIYF. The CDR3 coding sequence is TGTGCCAGCAGCCTACAACCACAGGGCCACTCTGGAAACACCATATATTTT. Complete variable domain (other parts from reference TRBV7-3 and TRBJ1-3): GAGVSQTPSNKVTEKGKYVELRCDPISGHTALYWYRQSLGQGPEFLIYFQGTGAADDSGLPNDRFFAVRPEGSVSTLKIQRTERGDSAVYLCASSLQPQGHSGNTIYFGEGSWLTVV.

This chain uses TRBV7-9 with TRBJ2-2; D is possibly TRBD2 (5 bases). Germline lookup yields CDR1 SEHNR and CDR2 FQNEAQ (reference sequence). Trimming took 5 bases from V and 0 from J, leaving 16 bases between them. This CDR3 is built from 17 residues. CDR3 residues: CASSPGLGGPNTGELFF. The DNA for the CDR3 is TGTGCCAGCAGCCCAGGCCTAGGAGGTCCGAACACCGGGGAGCTGTTTTTT.

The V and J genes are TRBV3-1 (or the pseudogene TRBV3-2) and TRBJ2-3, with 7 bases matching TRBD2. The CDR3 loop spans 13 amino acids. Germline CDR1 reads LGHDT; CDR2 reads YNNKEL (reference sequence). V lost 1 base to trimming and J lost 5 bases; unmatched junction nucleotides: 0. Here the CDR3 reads CASSQASGDTQYF. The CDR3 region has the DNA TGTGCCAGCAGCCAAGCTAGCGGAGATACGCAGTATTTT.

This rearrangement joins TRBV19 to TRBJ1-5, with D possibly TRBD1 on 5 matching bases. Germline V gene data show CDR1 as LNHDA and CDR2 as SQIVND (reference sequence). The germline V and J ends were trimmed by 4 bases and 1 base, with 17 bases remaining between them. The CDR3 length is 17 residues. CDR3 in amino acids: CASSTRGDAGSNQPQHF. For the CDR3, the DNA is TGTGCCAGTAGTACGCGTGGGGACGCGGGAAGCAATCAGCCCCAGCATTTT.

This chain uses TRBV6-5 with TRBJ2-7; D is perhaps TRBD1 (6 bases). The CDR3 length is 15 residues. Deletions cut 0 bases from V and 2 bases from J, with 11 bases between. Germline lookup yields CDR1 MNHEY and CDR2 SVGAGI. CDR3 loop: CASSYSGDKPYEQYF. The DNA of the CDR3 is TGTGCCAGCAGTTACTCAGGGGACAAGCCCTACGAGCAGTACTTC.

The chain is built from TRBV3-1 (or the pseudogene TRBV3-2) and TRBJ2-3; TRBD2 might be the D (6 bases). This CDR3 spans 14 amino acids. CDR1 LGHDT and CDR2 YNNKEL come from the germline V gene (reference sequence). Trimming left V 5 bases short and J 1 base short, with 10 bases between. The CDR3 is CASSSGGGTDTQYF. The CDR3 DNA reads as TGTGCCAGCAGCTCCGGCGGGGGCACAGATACGCAGTATTTT.

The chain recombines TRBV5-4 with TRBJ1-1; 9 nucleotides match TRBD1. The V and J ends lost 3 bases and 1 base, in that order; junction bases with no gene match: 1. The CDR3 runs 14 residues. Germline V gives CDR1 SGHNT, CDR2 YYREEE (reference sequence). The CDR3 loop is CASSWGQGNTEAFF. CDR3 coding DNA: TGTGCCAGCAGCTGGGGACAGGGGAACACTGAAGCTTTCTTT.

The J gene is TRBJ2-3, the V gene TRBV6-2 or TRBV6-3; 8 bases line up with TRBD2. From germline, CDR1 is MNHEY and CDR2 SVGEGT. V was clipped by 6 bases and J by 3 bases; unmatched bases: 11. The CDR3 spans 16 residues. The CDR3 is CASSHPGGGPTDTQYF. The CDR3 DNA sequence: TGTGCCAGCAGCCACCCGGGGGGGGGCCCAACAGATACGCAGTATTTT.

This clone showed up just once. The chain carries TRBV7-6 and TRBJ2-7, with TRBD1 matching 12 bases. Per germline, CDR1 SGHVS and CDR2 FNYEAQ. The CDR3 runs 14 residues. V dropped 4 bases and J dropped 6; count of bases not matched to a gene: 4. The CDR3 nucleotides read TGTGCCAGCAGCTCAAGGGACAGGGGGCGCGAGCAGTACTTC. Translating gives CASSSRDRGREQYF.

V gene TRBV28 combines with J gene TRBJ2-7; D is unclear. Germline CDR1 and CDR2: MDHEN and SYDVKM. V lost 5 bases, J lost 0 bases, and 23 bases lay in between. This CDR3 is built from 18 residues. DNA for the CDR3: TGTGCCAGCAGTCCGAGCCCGATTCTGGCAGGCTTCTCCTACGAGCAGTACTTC. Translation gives CASSPSPILAGFSYEQYF.

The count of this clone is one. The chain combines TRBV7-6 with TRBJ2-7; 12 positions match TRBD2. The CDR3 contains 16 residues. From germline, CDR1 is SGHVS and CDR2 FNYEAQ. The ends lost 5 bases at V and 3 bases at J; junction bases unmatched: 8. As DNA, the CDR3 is TGTGCCAGCAGCCCTTCCGGGACTAGCGGGTTCTACGAGCAGTACTTC. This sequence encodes CASSPSGTSGFYEQYF.

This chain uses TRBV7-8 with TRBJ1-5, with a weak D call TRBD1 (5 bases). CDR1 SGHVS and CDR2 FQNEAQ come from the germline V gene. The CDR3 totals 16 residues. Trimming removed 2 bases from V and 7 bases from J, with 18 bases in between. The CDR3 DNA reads TGTGCCAGCAGCTTAAGGGACGGGGGAAAGGGGCAGCCCCAGCATTTT. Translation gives CASSLRDGGKGQPQHF.

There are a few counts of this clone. CDR3 nucleotides: TGTGCCATCAGCTTTGACAGCTCCTACAATGAGCAGTTCTTC. As protein: CAISFDSSYNEQFF. The chain uses TRBV10-3 and TRBJ2-1; TRBD1 is a possible D gene (5 bases). The germline V gene encodes CDR1 ENHRY and CDR2 SYGVKD. Trimming shortened V by 6 bases and J by 0 bases, and 9 bases separated the two germline ends. This CDR3 has 14 residues.

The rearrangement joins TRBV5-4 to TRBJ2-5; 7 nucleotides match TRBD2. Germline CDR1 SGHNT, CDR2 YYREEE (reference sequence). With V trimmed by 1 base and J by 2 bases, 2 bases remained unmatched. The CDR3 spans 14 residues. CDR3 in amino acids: CASSLTGLQETQYF. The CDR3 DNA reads TGTGCCAGCAGCTTGACGGGACTACAAGAGACCCAGTACTTC.

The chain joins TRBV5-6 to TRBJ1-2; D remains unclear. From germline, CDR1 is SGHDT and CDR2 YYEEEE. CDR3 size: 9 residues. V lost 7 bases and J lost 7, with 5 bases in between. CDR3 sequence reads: CASAGGYTF. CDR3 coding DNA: TGTGCCAGCGCAGGTGGCTACACCTTC.

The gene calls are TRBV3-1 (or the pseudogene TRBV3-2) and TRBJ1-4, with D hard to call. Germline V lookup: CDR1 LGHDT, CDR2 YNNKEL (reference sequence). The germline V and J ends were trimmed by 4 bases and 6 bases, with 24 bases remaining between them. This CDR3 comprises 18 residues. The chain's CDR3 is CASSPRKALLLNHEKLFF. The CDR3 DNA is TGTGCCAGCAGCCCAAGAAAGGCCCTACTATTAAATCATGAAAAACTGTTTTTT.

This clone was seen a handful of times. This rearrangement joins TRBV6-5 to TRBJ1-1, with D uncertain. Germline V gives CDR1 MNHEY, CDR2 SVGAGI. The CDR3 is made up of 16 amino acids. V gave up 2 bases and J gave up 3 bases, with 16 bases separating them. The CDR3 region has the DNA TGTGCCAGCAGTTACATTCCCCGGGGTGGCGACACTGAAGCTTTCTTT. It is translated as CASSYIPRGGDTEAFF.

This CDR3 reads CASSLDRDQPQHF. In DNA form, the CDR3 reads TGTGCCAGTAGTTTGGACAGGGATCAGCCCCAGCATTTT. This chain connects TRBV19 to TRBJ1-5; 8 bases are a match to TRBD1. Trimming at V came to 5 bases and at J to 5 bases, leaving 2 bases not matched to a gene. The germline CDR1 and CDR2 sequences are LNHDA and SQIVND (reference sequence). The CDR3 extends over 13 amino acids.

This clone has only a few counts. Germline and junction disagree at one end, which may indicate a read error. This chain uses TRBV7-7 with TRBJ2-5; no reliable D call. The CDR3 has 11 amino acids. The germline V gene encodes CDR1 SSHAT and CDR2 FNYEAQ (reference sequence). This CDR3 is CASSPGETQYF. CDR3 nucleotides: TGTGCTAGCAGCCCCGGAGAGACCCAGTACTTC. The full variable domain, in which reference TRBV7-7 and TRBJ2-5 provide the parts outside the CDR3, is GAGVSQSPRYKVTKRGQDVTLRCDPISSHATLYWYQQALGQGPEFLTYFNYEAQPDKSGLPSDRFSAERPEGSISTLTIQRTEQRDSAMYRCASSPGETQYFGPGTRLLVL.

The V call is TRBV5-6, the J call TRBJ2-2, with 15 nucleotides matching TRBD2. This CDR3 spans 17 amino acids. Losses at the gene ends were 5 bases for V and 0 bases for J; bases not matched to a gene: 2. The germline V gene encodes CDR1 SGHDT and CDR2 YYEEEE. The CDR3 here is CASRGLAGGPNTGELFF. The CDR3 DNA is TGTGCCAGCAGGGGACTAGCGGGGGGCCCGAACACCGGGGAGCTGTTTTTT. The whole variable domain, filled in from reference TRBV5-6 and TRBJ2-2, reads DAGVTQSPTHLIKTRGQQVTLRCSPKSGHDTVSWYQQALGQGPQFIFQYYEEEERQRGNFPDRFSGHQFPNYSSELNVNALLLGDSALYLCASRGLAGGPNTGELFFGEGSRLTVL.

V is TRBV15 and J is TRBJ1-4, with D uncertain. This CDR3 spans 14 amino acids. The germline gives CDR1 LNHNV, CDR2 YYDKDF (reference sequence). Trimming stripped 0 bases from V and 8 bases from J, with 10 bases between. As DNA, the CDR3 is TGTGCCACCAGCAGAGATGCGGGGTTGGAAAAACTGTTTTTT. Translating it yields CATSRDAGLEKLFF.

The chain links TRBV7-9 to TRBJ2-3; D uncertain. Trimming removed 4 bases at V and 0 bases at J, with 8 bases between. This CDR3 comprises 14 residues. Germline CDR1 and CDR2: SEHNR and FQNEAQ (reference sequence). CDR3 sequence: CASSYDTSTDTQYF. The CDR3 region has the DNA TGTGCCAGCAGCTACGACACTAGCACAGATACGCAGTATTTT.

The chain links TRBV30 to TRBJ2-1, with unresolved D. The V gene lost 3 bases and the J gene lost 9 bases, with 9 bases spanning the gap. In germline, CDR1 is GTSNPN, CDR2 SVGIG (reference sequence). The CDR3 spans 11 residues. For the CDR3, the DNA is TGTGCCTGGAGGCTAGGAGTTGAGCAGTTCTTC. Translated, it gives CAWRLGVEQFF.

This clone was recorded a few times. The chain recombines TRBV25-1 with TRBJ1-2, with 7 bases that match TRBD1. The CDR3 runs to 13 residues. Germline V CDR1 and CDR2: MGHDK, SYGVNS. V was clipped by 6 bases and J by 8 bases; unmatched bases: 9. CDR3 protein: CASSHRGGSGYTF. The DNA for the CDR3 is TGTGCCAGCAGCCACAGGGGAGGAAGCGGCTACACCTTC.

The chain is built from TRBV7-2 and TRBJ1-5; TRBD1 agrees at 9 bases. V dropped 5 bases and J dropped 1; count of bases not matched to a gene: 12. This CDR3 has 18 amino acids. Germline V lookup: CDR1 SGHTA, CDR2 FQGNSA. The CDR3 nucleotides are TGTGCCAGCAGCCCCTTGACCGGGACAGGGCACAGCAATCAGCCCCAGCATTTT. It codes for CASSPLTGTGHSNQPQHF.

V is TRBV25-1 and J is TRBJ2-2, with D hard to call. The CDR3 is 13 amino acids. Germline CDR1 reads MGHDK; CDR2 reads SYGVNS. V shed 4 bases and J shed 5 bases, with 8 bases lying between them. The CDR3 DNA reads TGTGCCAGCAGTGGTAGACTGACCGGGGAGCTGTTTTTT. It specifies CASSGRLTGELFF.

CDR3 DNA: TGTGCCAGCAGTCTTGACCGACGGGGAGAAGCTTTCTTT. Its translation: CASSLDRRGEAFF. The V gene is TRBV6-2 or TRBV6-3, the J gene TRBJ1-1, with D unresolved. The CDR3 contains 13 residues. The germline V and J ends were trimmed by 5 bases and 8 bases, with 15 bases remaining between them. The germline gives CDR1 MNHEY, CDR2 SVGEGT.

The CDR3 is CASSQGVSGGTDTQYF. The DNA for the CDR3 is TGTGCCAGCAGCCAAGGGGTCAGCGGGGGCACAGATACGCAGTATTTT. This chain links TRBV3-1 (or the pseudogene TRBV3-2) with TRBJ2-3; TRBD2 matches 7 bases. Trimming removed 1 base from V and 1 base from J; junction bases left unmatched: 5. The CDR3 is 16 amino acids. Germline V lookup: CDR1 LGHDT, CDR2 YNNKEL (reference sequence).

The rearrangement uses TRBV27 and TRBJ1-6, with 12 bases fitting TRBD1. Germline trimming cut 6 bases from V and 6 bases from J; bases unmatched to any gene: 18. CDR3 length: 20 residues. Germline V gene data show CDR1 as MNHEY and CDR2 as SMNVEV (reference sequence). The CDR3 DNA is TGTGCCAGCAGAACACCAACCGGGACAGGGGGCTCGCGTGGTAATTCACCCCTCCACTTT. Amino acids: CASRTPTGTGGSRGNSPLHF.

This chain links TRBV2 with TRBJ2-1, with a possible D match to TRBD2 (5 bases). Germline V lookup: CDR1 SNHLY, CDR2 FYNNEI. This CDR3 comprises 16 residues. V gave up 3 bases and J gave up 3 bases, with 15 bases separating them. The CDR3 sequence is CASSDPGLLVYNEQFF. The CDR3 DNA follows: TGTGCCAGCAGTGATCCGGGGTTACTAGTCTACAATGAGCAGTTCTTC.